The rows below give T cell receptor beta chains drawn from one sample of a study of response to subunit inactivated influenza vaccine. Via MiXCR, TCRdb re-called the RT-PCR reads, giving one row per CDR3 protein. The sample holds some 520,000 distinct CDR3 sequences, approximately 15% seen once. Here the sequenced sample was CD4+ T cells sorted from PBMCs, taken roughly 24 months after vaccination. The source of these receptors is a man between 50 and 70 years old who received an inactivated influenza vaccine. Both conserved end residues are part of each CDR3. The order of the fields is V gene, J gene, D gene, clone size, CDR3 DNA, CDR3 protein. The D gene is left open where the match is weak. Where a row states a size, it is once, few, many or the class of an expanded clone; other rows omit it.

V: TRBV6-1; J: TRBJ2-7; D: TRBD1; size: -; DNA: TGTGCCAGCAGAGGACAGGGGGCTGTCTACGAGCAGTACTTC; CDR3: CASRGQGAVYEQYF
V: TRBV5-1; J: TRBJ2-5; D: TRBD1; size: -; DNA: TGCGCCAGCAGCTTGGGGTCAGGGGGCCAAGAGACCCAGTACTTC; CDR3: CASSLGSGGQETQYF
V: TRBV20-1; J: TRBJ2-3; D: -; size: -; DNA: TGCAGTGCTCCTCCTCCGGGACATAGCACAGATACGCAGTATTTT; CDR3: CSAPPPGHSTDTQYF
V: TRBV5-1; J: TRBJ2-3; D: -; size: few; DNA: TGCGCCAGCAGCTTGGCCGGGACGTCCGCTAGCACAGATACGCAGTATTTT; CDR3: CASSLAGTSASTDTQYF
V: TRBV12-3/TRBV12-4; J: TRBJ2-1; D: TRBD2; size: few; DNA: TGTGCCAGCACCCAAGCGGGACCATACAATGAGCAGTTCTTC; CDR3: CASTQAGPYNEQFF
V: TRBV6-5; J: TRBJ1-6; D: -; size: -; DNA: TGTGCCAGCAGCTTAAGGGAGGGAAATTCACCCCTCCACTTT; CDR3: CASSLREGNSPLHF
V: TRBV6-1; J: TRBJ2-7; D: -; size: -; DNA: TGTGCCAGCAGCCATGGACCACGCGGGACAGCCGCCTACGAGCAGTACTTC; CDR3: CASSHGPRGTAAYEQYF
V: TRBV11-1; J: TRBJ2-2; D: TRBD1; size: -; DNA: TGTGCCAGCAGCCCTCAGGGGGCGAGTGAACCCGGGGAGCTGTTTTTT; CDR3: CASSPQGASEPGELFF
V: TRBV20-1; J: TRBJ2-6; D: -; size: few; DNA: TGCAGTGCGACTACAGGGCTTTCTGGGGCCAACGTCCTGACTTTC; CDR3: CSATTGLSGANVLTF
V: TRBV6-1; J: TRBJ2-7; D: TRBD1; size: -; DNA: TGTGCCAGCAGTGTCCTAGGGGGCGCCGAGCAGTACTTC; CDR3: CASSVLGGAEQYF
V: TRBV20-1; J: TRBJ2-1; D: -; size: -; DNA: TGCAGTGCTAGAGACGGCGGTGAGCAGTTCTTC; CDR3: CSARDGGEQFF
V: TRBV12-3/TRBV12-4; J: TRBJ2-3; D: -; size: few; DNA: TGTGCCAGCAGTTTAGTTAGGCCCGATACGCAGTATTTT; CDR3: CASSLVRPDTQYF
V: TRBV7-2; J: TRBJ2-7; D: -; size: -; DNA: TGTGCCAGCAGCTTAGAGACCAAGCAGTACTTC; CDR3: CASSLETKQYF
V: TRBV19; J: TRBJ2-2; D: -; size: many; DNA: TGTGCCAGTAGCCGTCAACCGGGACCAAAGACCGGGGAGCTGTTTTTT; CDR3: CASSRQPGPKTGELFF
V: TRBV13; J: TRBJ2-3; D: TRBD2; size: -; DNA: TGTGCCAGCAGCGGGACTAGCGGGGGGAATAGGTTCGCAGATACGCAGTATTTT; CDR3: CASSGTSGGNRFADTQYF
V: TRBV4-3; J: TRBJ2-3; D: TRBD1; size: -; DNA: TGCGCCAGCAGCCCGACCCTACAGGGGGCATTAATCGATACGCAGTATTTT; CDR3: CASSPTLQGALIDTQYF
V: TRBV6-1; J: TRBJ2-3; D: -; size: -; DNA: TGTGCCAGCAGAAAGGTGCCAACAGATACGCAGTATTTT; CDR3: CASRKVPTDTQYF
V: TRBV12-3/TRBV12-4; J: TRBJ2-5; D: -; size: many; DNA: TGTGCCAGCAGTCCTTCGGGCCCCGGGACCCAGTACTTC; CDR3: CASSPSGPGTQYF
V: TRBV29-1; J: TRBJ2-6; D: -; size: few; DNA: TGCAGCGTTGCAGGGGTGGGGAGCTCTGGGGCCAACGTCCTGACTTTC; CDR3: CSVAGVGSSGANVLTF
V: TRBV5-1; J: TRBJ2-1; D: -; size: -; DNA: TGCGCCAGCAGCGTCCGAGCACAGGACAATGAGCAGTTCTTC; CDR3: CASSVRAQDNEQFF
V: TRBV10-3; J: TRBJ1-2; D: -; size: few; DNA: TGTGCCATCAGTGAAGGGGGTGGCTATGGCTACACCTTC; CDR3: CAISEGGGYGYTF
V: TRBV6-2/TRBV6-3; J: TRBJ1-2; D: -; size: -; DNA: TGTGCCAGCAGTGACAGTCGATGGGGCTACACCTTC; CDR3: CASSDSRWGYTF
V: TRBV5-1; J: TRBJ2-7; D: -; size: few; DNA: TGCGCCAGCAGGGACATGAGCTCCTACGAGCAGTACTTC; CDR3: CASRDMSSYEQYF
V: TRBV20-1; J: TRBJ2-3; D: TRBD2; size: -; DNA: TGCAGTGCTAGAAGTCCCTGGACTAGCGGGAGAACAGATACGCAGTATTTT; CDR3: CSARSPWTSGRTDTQYF
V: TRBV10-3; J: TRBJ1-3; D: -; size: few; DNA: TGTGCCATCAAGGGCGGTACCTCTGGAAACACCATATATTTT; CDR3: CAIKGGTSGNTIYF
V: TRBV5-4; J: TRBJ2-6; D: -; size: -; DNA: TGTGCCAGCAGCTCAGGGACTGGGGCCAACGTCCTGACTTTC; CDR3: CASSSGTGANVLTF
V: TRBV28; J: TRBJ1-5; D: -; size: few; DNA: TGTGCCAGCAGTTTATGGGGTCGGAAGGGGCCCCAGCATTTT; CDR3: CASSLWGRKGPQHF
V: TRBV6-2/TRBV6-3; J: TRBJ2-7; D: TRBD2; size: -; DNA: TGTGCCTGTAACGGAAGGGAGGGCCTCGAGCAGTACTTC; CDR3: CACNGREGLEQYF
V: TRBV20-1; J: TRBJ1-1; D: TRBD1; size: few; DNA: TGCAGTGCTAAACTAGGGGGCCCGAACACTGAAGCTTTCTTT; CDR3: CSAKLGGPNTEAFF
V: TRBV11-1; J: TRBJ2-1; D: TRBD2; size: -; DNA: TGTGCCAGCAGCTTAGCTGGGACTAGCGGGACCAATGAGCAGTTCTTC; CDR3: CASSLAGTSGTNEQFF
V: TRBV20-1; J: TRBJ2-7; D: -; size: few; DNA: TGCAGTGCTAGAGATCGCCAAGGGCTGCCACCCTACGAGCAGTACTTC; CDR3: CSARDRQGLPPYEQYF
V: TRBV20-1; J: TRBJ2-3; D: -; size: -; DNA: TGCAGTGCCCCTAGTTGGGCAGGGGAAGATACGCAGTATTTT; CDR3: CSAPSWAGEDTQYF
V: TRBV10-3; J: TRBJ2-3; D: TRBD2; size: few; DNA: TGTGCCATCAGTGAGCTAGCGGGGGGCACGCAGTATTTT; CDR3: CAISELAGGTQYF
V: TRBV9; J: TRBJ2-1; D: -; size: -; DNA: TGTGCCAGCAGCGTAGGACAGGCGAGCTCCTACAATGAGCAGTTCTTC; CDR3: CASSVGQASSYNEQFF
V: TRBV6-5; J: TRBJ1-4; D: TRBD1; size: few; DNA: TGTGCCAGCAGTTACTCTAACAGGGGGTCTGAAAAACTGTTTTTT; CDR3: CASSYSNRGSEKLFF
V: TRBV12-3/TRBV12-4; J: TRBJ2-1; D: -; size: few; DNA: TGTGCCAGCAGTTTAGAAGGACGGAGGACCAATGAGCAGTTCTTC; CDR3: CASSLEGRRTNEQFF
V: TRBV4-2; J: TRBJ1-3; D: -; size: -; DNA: TGTGCCAGCAGCCAAGAGGCGGGACCTGGAAACACCATATATTTT; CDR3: CASSQEAGPGNTIYF
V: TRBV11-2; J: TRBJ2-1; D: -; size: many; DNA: TGTGCCAGCAGCTTATGGAGAGGGAATGAGCAGTTCTTC; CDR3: CASSLWRGNEQFF
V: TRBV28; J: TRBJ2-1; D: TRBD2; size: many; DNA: TGTGCCAGCAGTAGAGGACTAGCGGGCTACAATGAGCAGTTCTTC; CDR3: CASSRGLAGYNEQFF
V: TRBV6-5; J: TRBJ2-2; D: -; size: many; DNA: TGTGCCAGCAGTTACAATAGGAAGGCCGGGGAGCTGTTTTTT; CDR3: CASSYNRKAGELFF
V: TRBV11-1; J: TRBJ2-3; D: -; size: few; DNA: TGTGCCAGCAGCTCGACCTGGGCCAGCACAGATACGCAGTATTTT; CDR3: CASSSTWASTDTQYF
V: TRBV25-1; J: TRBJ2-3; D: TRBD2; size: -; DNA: TGTGCCAGCAGTGAACTAGCGGGGTCCAAAGATACGCAGTATTTT; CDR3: CASSELAGSKDTQYF
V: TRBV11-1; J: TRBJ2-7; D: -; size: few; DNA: TGTGCCAGCAGCTCCCCCCCCGACAGCTACGAGCAGTACTTC; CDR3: CASSSPPDSYEQYF
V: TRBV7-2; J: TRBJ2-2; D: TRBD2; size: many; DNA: TGTGCCAGCAGCTTATTTGCTAGCGGACTGAACACCGGGGAGCTGTTTTTT; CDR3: CASSLFASGLNTGELFF
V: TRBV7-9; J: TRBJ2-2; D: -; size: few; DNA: TGTGCCAGCACTTGGGGGACAACCGGGGAGCTGTTTTTT; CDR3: CASTWGTTGELFF
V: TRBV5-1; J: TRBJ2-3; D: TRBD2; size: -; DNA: TGCGCCAGCAGTCGGACTAGCGGGAGAGCAGATACGCAGTATTTT; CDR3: CASSRTSGRADTQYF
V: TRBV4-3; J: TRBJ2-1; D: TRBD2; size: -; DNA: TGCGCCAGCAGCCAAGCTCGCGGGGGGGCCCTATCCCATGAGCAGTTCTTC; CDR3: CASSQARGGALSHEQFF
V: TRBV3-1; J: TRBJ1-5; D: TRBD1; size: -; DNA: TGTGCCAGCAGCCCCGGGACAGGGGGCACCGGTCAGCCCCAGCATTTT; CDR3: CASSPGTGGTGQPQHF
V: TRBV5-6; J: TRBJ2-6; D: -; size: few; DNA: TGTGCCAGCAGGCCGACAGAGTCTGGGGCCAACGTCCTGACTTTC; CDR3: CASRPTESGANVLTF
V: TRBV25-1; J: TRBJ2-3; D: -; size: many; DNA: TGTGCCAGCAGTGTTAAAGGATCCGGGAATACGCAGTATTTT; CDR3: CASSVKGSGNTQYF
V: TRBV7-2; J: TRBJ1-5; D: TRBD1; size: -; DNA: TGTGCCAGCAGCTTAACCGGGACAGCGAATCAGCCCCAGCATTTT; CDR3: CASSLTGTANQPQHF
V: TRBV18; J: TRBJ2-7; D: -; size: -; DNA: TGTGCCAGCTCTCAGAACGAGGGGTTTTGGTCCTTC; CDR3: CASSQNEGFWSF
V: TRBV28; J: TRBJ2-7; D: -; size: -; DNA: TGTGCCAGCAGTTTTGAGGGCTACGAGCAGTACTTC; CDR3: CASSFEGYEQYF
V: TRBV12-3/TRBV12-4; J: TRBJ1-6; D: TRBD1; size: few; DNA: TGTGCCAGCAGTATCCGAGACAGGGGTCTATCACCCCTCCACTTT; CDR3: CASSIRDRGLSPLHF